What follows are 13 T cell receptor beta chains derived from one specimen sequenced in a study of OX40 agonist ivuxolimab in advanced cancers. Preparation of the library involved the immunoSEQ multiplex PCR assay. Sourced from immuneACCESS, this table was stored by TCRdb with only in-frame sequences that have V and J called. A share of the clones is absent; for the studies checked, an unresolved V gene accounts for under half, and the remainder has no known explanation. For this sample there are approximately 80,000 clones; roughly 85% appear just once. Of the sample, roughly 0.66% falls within the top ten clones. This material consisted of CD4+ or CD8+ T cells sorted from blood, taken in a trial of the OX40 agonist ivuxolimab. Every receptor here comes from an adult with an advanced solid tumor such as melanoma, head and neck, liver or kidney cancer.

This chain links TRBV7-2 with TRBJ2-1; possibly TRBD1 for D (6 bases). This CDR3 has 14 residues. V dropped 8 bases and J dropped 8 bases, with 19 bases sitting between them. In germline, CDR1 is SGHTA, CDR2 FQGNSA. The CDR3 spells CASSNGGPVYEQFF. The CDR3 DNA reads as TGTGCCAGCTCCAATGGGGGCCCCGTCTATGAGCAGTTCTTC.

The rearrangement uses TRBV18 and TRBJ2-2, with TRBD1 identical over 7 bases. The germline V gene encodes CDR1 KGHSH and CDR2 LQKENI. This CDR3 has 16 amino acids. V shed 3 bases, J shed 2 bases, and the junction held 6 bases outside the gene matches. The CDR3 region has the DNA TGTGCCAGCTCACCGCCGACAGGGTATAACACCGGGGAGCTGTTTTTT. This sequence encodes CASSPPTGYNTGELFF.

The chain carries TRBV7-2 and TRBJ1-1; D ambiguous. CDR3 length equals 14 residues. The germline gives CDR1 SGHTA, CDR2 FQGNSA. Deletions cut 5 bases from V and 7 bases from J, with 17 bases between. The CDR3 DNA sequence: TGTGCCAGCAGCCCGGGCGGGCCGGCCGGTGAAGCTTTCTTT. It translates to CASSPGGPAGEAFF.

The V call is TRBV11-2, the J call TRBJ1-2; TRBD1 is a possible D gene (6 bases). Germline CDR1 and CDR2: SGHAT and FQNNGV. Trimming shortened V by 3 bases and J by 2 bases, and 10 bases separated the two germline ends. The length of the CDR3 is 14 residues. The CDR3 DNA is TGTGCCAGCAGCTTCGACAGGTCGAACTATGGCTACACCTTC. This gives the protein CASSFDRSNYGYTF.

Only a few counts were recorded for this clone. V usage is TRBV25-1 and J usage is TRBJ1-4; 9 bases are a match to TRBD1. The CDR3 runs 14 residues. V was clipped by 4 bases and J by 8 bases; unmatched bases: 5. The germline CDR1 and CDR2 sequences are MGHDK and SYGVNS. This CDR3 is CASSAGQGLEKLFF. The CDR3 nucleotides read TGTGCCAGCAGTGCGGGACAGGGACTCGAAAAACTGTTTTTT.

This chain connects TRBV5-1 to TRBJ1-6; possibly TRBD1 for D (6 bases). This CDR3 has 14 amino acids. Trimming pared 0 bases from V and 7 bases from J, leaving 8 bases between. Germline V CDR1 and CDR2: SGHRS, YFSETQ. This chain's CDR3 is CASSLAGENSPLHF. Written as DNA, the CDR3 is TGCGCCAGCAGCTTGGCAGGGGAGAATTCACCCCTCCACTTT. Using reference TRBV5-1 and TRBJ1-6 for the parts outside the CDR3, the full variable domain is KAGVTQTPRYLIKTRGQQVTLSCSPISGHRSVSWYQQTPGQGLQFLFEYFSETQRNKGNFPGRFSGRQFSNSRSEMNVSTLELGDSALYLCASSLAGENSPLHFGNGTRLTVT.

The V gene is TRBV7-2, the J gene TRBJ1-5; D is ambiguous. The CDR3 has 14 amino acids. V lost 5 bases to trimming and J lost 4 bases, with 12 bases between them. The germline CDR1 and CDR2 sequences are SGHTA and FQGNSA. CDR3 nucleotides: TGTGCCAGCAGCCGTGGGATTAGAAATCAGCCCCAGCATTTT. This encodes CASSRGIRNQPQHF.

The chain joins TRBV6-5 to TRBJ2-7; D ambiguous. Germline V CDR1 and CDR2: MNHEY, SVGAGI. V was cut by 6 bases and J by 6 bases, with 12 bases left in between. The CDR3 extends over 12 amino acids. CDR3 sequence (DNA): TGTGCCAGCAGCCTATACCCTCGCGAGCAGTACTTC. This gives the protein CASSLYPREQYF.

The chain joins TRBV12-5 to TRBJ2-5; D perhaps matches TRBD2 (6 bases). V was trimmed by 7 bases and J by 4 bases, leaving 16 bases between them. This CDR3 contains 14 residues. Germline V gene data show CDR1 as LGHNT and CDR2 as FRNRAP. DNA of the CDR3: TGTGCTAGTGCTGCCTCGGGAGCGGGAGAGACCCAGTACTTC. Encoded protein: CASAASGAGETQYF.

This clone came up a few times. This rearrangement joins TRBV18 to TRBJ1-4; D uncertain. Germline assignment: CDR1 KGHSH and CDR2 LQKENI. Between the trimmed V and J ends, which lost 3 bases and 4 bases, there was a span of 12 bases. The CDR3 runs 15 residues. The CDR3 is CASSPPGLGNEKLFF. CDR3 DNA: TGTGCCAGCTCACCGCCGGGGTTGGGTAATGAAAAACTGTTTTTT.

The J gene is TRBJ2-7, the V gene TRBV7-9; D gene ambiguous. CDR3 length: 14 residues. Trimming stripped 0 bases from V and 2 bases from J, with 8 bases between. Germline loops: CDR1 SEHNR, CDR2 FQNEAQ (reference sequence). The CDR3 DNA reads as TGTGCCAGCAGCTTAGCCGGTGTCACCTACGAGCAGTACTTC. Encoded protein: CASSLAGVTYEQYF.

The rearrangement uses TRBV5-1 and TRBJ1-1, with 7 bases aligning to TRBD1. V was clipped by 4 bases and J by 2 bases; unmatched bases: 5. Germline values: CDR1 SGHRS, CDR2 YFSETQ. The CDR3 length is 14 residues. The DNA for the CDR3 is TGCGCCAGCAGCGTTACAGGGGTCAACACTGAAGCTTTCTTT. Translation gives CASSVTGVNTEAFF.

This clone appeared a few times. The J gene is TRBJ1-6, the V gene TRBV5-8; tentative D call: TRBD1 (5 bases). With 0 bases removed from V and 8 bases from J, the gap between germline ends came to 9 bases. Germline CDR1 and CDR2: SGHTS and YDEGEE. The CDR3 is 14 residues long. CDR3 protein: CASSLGQRDSPLHF. The CDR3 nucleotides are TGTGCCAGCAGCTTGGGACAGAGGGATTCACCCCTCCACTTT.